This T cell receptor beta chain was captured in a study of blood T cell repertoires in COVID-19. Looking at the study overall: Sample material is recorded as cDNA or gDNA derived from T cells, B-cell-depleted T cells, or PBMCs.

Recruited during active infection, patients (from Seattle) were subsequently followed longitudinally. Data came from immunoSEQ multiplex PCR; TCRdb stores just in-frame clones and leaves some out. The sample shows fewer than 200,000 clones, about four fifths of them seen only once. The length of the CDR3 is 14 residues. Germline lookup yields CDR1 MGHDK and CDR2 SYGVNS. The V gene end was trimmed by 3 bases and the J gene end by 0 bases; junction bases not matched to a gene: 1. This clonotype was sampled from a woman aged 55 to 70 with COVID-19, enrolled during active disease. The sample comprised peripheral blood. The chain combines TRBV25-1 with TRBJ1-1; 7 bases fit TRBD1. DNA for the CDR3: TGTGCCAGCAGTGACGGGACAGTGAACACTGAAGCTTTCTTT. Its translation: CASSDGTVNTEAFF.